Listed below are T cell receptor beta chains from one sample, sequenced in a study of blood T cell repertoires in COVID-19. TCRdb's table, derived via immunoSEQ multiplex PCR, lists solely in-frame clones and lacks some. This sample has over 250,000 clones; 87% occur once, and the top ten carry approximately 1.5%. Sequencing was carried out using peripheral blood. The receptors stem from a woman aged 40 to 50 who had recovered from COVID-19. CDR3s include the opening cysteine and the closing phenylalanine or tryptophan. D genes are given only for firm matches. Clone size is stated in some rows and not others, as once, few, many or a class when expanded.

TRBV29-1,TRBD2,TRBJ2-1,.,CSVHGGTLNEQFF,TGCAGCGTCCACGGGGGGACTCTCAATGAGCAGTTCTTC
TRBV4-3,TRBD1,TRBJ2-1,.,CASSRGQGWDNEQFF,TGCGCCAGCAGCCGGGGACAGGGGTGGGACAATGAGCAGTTCTTC
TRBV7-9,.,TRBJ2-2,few,CASSQGAATGELFF,TGTGCCAGCAGCCAAGGGGCAGCCACCGGGGAGCTGTTTTTT
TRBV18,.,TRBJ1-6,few,CASSPPGSPLHF,TGTGCCAGCTCACCCCCAGGGTCACCCCTCCACTTT
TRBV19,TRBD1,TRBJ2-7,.,CASSDRTGAPITYEQYF,TGTGCCAGTAGCGATCGTACAGGGGCCCCAATCACCTACGAGCAGTACTTC
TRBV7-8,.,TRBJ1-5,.,CASSPHRERPQHF,TGTGCCAGCAGCCCCCACAGGGAAAGGCCCCAGCATTTT
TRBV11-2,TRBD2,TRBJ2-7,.,CASSLGTSFNEQYF,TGTGCCAGCAGCTTGGGGACTAGCTTTAACGAGCAGTACTTC
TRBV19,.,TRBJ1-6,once,CASSAVDSSPLHF,TGTGCCAGTAGTGCAGTTGACAGTTCACCCCTCCACTTT
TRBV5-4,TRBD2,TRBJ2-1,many,CASSPRGGGDEQFF,TGTGCCAGCAGCCCCCGGGGGGGCGGGGATGAGCAGTTCTTC
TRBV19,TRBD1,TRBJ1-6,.,CASSARGQNSPLHF,TGTGCCAGTAGTGCTAGGGGACAGAATTCACCCCTCCACTTT
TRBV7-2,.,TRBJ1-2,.,CASSTQTWGYTF,TGTGCCAGCAGCACACAGACGTGGGGCTACACCTTC
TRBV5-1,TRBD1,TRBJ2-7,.,CASSTLGGQGHEQYF,TGCGCCAGCAGCACCCTAGGGGGACAGGGGCACGAGCAGTACTTC
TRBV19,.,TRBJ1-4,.,CASSIVGAANEKLFF,TGTGCCAGTAGTATTGTTGGGGCGGCTAATGAAAAACTGTTTTTT
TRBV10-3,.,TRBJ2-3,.,CAIMRVSTDTQYF,TGTGCCATCATGCGGGTCAGCACAGATACGCAGTATTTT
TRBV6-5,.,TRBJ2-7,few,CAANLQGLYYEQYF,TGTGCCGCCAACCTCCAGGGGTTATACTACGAGCAGTACTTC
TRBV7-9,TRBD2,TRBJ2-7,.,CASSLTTSGNEQYF,TGTGCCAGCAGCTTAACTACTAGCGGAAACGAGCAGTACTTC
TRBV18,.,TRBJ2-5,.,CASLGPQETQYF,TGTGCCAGCCTTGGCCCGCAAGAGACCCAGTACTTC
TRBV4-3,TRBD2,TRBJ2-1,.,CASSQKSGRGGEQFF,TGCGCCAGCAGCCAGAAGTCCGGGAGGGGGGGTGAGCAGTTCTTC
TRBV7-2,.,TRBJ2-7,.,CASSLAAVVGHEQYF,TGTGCCAGCAGCTTAGCGGCGGTTGTCGGCCACGAGCAGTACTTC
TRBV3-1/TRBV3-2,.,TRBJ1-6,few,CASSQRDSPLHF,TGTGCCAGCAGCCAACGCGATTCACCCCTCCACTTT
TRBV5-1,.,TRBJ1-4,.,CASRGSENEKLFF,TGCGCCAGCAGAGGCAGCGAAAATGAAAAACTGTTTTTT
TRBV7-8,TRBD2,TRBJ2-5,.,CASSLAGTSGGPRETQYF,TGTGCCAGCAGCTTAGCTGGGACTAGCGGGGGGCCGCGAGAGACCCAGTACTTC
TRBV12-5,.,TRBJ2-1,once,CASGLRDGQGWNEQFF,TGTGCTAGTGGTCTCCGGGACGGGCAGGGGTGGAATGAGCAGTTCTTC
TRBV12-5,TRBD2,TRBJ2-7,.,CASGLGQPGLAGYEQYF,TGTGCTAGTGGTTTGGGCCAGCCGGGACTAGCGGGGTACGAGCAGTACTTC
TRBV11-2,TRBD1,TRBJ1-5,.,CASSQGGTVYGSVNQPQHF,TGTGCCAGCAGCCAAGGTGGGACAGTATATGGATCGGTCAATCAGCCCCAGCATTTT
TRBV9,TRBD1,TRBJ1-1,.,CASSSRTGGTEAFF,TGTGCCAGCAGCTCAAGGACAGGGGGCACTGAAGCTTTCTTT
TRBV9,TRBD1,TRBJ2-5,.,CASSARTGPETQYF,TGTGCCAGCAGCGCCCGGACAGGGCCAGAGACCCAGTACTTC
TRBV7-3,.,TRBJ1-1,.,CASSKSDSNTEAFF,TGTGCCAGCAGCAAGTCCGACAGTAACACTGAAGCTTTCTTT
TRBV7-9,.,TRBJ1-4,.,CASSPRAATNEKLFF,TGTGCCAGCAGCCCGAGGGCTGCAACTAATGAAAAACTGTTTTTT
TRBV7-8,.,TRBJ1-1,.,CASSLAAGGTEAFF,TGTGCCAGCAGCTTAGCGGCGGGGGGCACTGAAGCTTTCTTT
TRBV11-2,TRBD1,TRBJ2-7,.,CASSFGGQGRLLSYEQYF,TGTGCCAGCAGCTTTGGCGGACAGGGGCGCCTTCTCTCCTACGAGCAGTACTTC
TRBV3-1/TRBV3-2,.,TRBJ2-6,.,CASSQDLGRQTLSGANVLTF,TGTGCCAGCAGCCAAGATCTGGGCAGACAGACCCTCTCTGGGGCCAACGTCCTGACTTTC
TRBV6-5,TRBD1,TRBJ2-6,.,CASSRTGEGANVLTF,TGTGCCAGCAGCAGGACAGGGGAAGGGGCCAACGTCCTGACTTTC
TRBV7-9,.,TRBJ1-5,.,CASSFHHQPQHF,TGTGCCAGCAGCTTCCATCATCAGCCCCAGCATTTT
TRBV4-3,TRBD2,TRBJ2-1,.,CASSPTSGGNEQFF,TGCGCCAGCAGTCCCACTAGCGGGGGCAATGAGCAGTTCTTC
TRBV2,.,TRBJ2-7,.,CASGQYEQYF,TGTGCCAGCGGCCAGTACGAGCAGTACTTC
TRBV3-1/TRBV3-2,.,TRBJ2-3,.,CASSHLRDTQYF,TGTGCCAGCAGCCACCTACGAGATACGCAGTATTTT
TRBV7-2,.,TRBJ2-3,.,CASSSIADSTDTQYF,TGTGCCAGCAGCTCCATAGCGGATAGCACAGATACGCAGTATTTT
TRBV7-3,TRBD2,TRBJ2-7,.,CASSLSGTSTMYEQYF,TGTGCCAGCAGCTTATCAGGGACTAGCACTATGTACGAGCAGTACTTC
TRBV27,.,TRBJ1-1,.,CASSLSEGSEAFF,TGTGCCAGCAGTTTATCGGAGGGCTCTGAAGCTTTCTTT
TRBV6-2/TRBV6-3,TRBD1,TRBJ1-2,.,CASSYRDRDGYTF,TGTGCCAGCAGTTACCGGGACAGGGATGGCTACACCTTC